This TCR beta chain comes out of a study of T-cell reconstitution after alpha-beta-depleted transplantation in children. The CDR3 has 13 residues. Trimming left V 4 bases short and J 3 bases short, with 8 bases between. CDR1 SNHLY and CDR2 FYNNEI come from the germline V gene. Unique molecular identifiers were used to barcode this TCRbeta library. TCRdb itself ran the PCR reads through MiXCR, one entry per CDR3 protein. The table shows more than 450,000 distinct CDR3 sequences, with 15% to 20% occurring only once. V and J are TRBV2 and TRBJ2-3; no clear D. The material was PBMCs from the stem cell graft donor, obtained from the stem cell graft. This clonotype was sampled from a human donor who donated a stem cell graft to a child with acute lymphoblastic leukemia. CDR3 bases: TGTGCCAGCAGTGGATTCCTTACAGATACGCAGTATTTT. As protein: CASSGFLTDTQYF.